Here is one T cell receptor beta chain with its context. Looked up from germline, CDR1 is MNHEY and CDR2 is SMNVEV (reference sequence). The CDR3 is made up of 16 amino acids. The V segment lost 5 bases and the J segment 0 bases; nucleotides outside the gene matches: 8. The sample belongs to a study of blood T cell repertoires in COVID-19. Looking at the study overall: Material from acute and convalescent COVID-19 was sourced from the United States, Italy and Spain. PBMCs, B-cell-depleted T cells, or T cells were the source of the cDNA or gDNA that made up the material.

Profiling relied on immunoSEQ multiplex PCR, and the TCRdb table lists in-frame clones only, not all of them. The table shows approximately 190,000 clones, with 88% occurring only once. This TCR was sampled from a woman aged 40 to 50 who had recovered from COVID-19. Specimen: peripheral blood. The chain combines TRBV27 with TRBJ1-2, with TRBD1 matching 8 bases. The CDR3 reads CASSPGTGPSNYGYTF. In DNA form, the CDR3 reads TGTGCCAGCAGTCCCGGGACAGGTCCCTCTAACTATGGCTACACCTTC.